This T cell receptor beta chain was retrieved from a study of T-cell memory formation after mild COVID-19. This clonotype was seen a handful of times. Its antigen remains unidentified. The V gene's germline CDR1 is ENHRY and CDR2 SYGVKD. The CDR3 consists of 13 residues. Deletions cut 8 bases from V and 2 bases from J, with 11 bases between. TCRdb redid the calling of the 5' RACE reads with MiXCR, one entry per CDR3 protein. The repertoire has about 210,000 distinct CDR3 sequences, over 9.5% of them found once; the top ten carry approximately 3%. Findings of the study overall: Later expanders leaned CD4+, whereas clones that contracted between day 15 and 85 were balanced CD4/CD8. Cross-reactive memory appears to have joined, as suggested by some responding clones showing up in pre-infection memory.

This chain uses TRBV10-3 with TRBJ2-3, with a possible D match to TRBD2 (6 bases). The sequence came from a man younger than 35 who had mild COVID-19 (a few samples of this study predate the infection). Cell type and time point are not known. The specimen sequenced was PBMCs or a T cell subset sorted from them (not recorded which). CDR3 bases: TGTGCCATCCTAGCGAGGGTCACAGATACGCAGTATTTT. It encodes CAILARVTDTQYF.